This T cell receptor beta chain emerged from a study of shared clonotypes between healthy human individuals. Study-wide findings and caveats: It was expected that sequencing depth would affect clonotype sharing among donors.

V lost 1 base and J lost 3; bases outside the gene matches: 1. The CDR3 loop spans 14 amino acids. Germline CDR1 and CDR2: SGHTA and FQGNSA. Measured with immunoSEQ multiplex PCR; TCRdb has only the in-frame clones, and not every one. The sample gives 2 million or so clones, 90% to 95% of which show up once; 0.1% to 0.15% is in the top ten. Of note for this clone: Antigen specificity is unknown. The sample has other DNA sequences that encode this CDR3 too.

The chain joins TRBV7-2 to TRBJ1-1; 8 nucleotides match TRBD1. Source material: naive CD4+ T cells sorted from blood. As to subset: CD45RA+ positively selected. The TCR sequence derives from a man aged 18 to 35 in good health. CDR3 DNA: TGTGCCAGCAGCTTAGGACAGGGGTACACTGAAGCTTTCTTT. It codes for CASSLGQGYTEAFF.